The entry below describes one T cell receptor (beta chain). These data come from a study of sequential checkpoint blockade in melanoma. For the study at large: Patients were randomized 1:1 to nivolumab-then-ipilimumab or ipilimumab-then-nivolumab first-line. Each arm's sequence ended with maintenance nivolumab.

The table came from immunoSEQ multiplex PCR; TCRdb's copy has only in-frame clones and leaves some out. The sample lists about 9,100 clones, around 74% seen once, with 18% in the top ten. Treatment in this sample: randomized to nivolumab then ipilimumab (arm A) or the reverse (arm B). Patients had received no earlier DNA-damaging chemotherapy. The sequence was obtained from a human donor with melanoma. Sequenced here: CD8+ T cells sorted from blood (inferred from file names), sampled from a patient given nivolumab and ipilimumab in sequence.

This CDR3 reads CASSQEPGDGYTF. CDR3 coding DNA: TGTGCCAGCAGCCAGGAGCCAGGGGATGGCTACACCTTC. The chain combines TRBV7-8 with TRBJ1-2; a weak D match, TRBD1 (6 bases). Germline lookup yields CDR1 SGHVS and CDR2 FQNEAQ. The CDR3 consists of 13 residues. V lost 5 bases and J lost 6, with 13 bases in between.